This TCR beta chain came from a study of blood T cell repertoires in COVID-19. The overall study: Acute and convalescent COVID-19 specimens originated in the United States, Italy and Spain. From T cells, B-cell-depleted T cells, or PBMCs came the material, which was cDNA or gDNA.

In the authors' methods: Estimation of nucleated cell counts relied on the amplification of reference gene primers. Sequenced by immunoSEQ multiplex PCR; TCRdb stores in-frame clones only, minus some. Clonal size and the V and J genes are those of that table, whereas D and trimming came from the DNA. The sample carries some 130,000 clones, around three quarters recorded once. This clone was observed a few times. This CDR3 comprises 13 residues. Germline CDR1 is WNHNN and CDR2 is SYGVQD (reference sequence). Trimming took 5 bases from V and 0 from J, leaving 8 bases between them. Sequenced: peripheral blood. The V call is TRBV10-1, the J call TRBJ2-7; no firm D call. The source is a human donor in a cohort sampled during active COVID-19. DNA for the CDR3: TGCGCCAGCAGTTTGGGCCTCTCCTACGAGCAGTACTTC. Its protein is CASSLGLSYEQYF.